This T cell receptor (beta chain) was recovered during a study of blood T cell repertoires in COVID-19. Using immunoSEQ multiplex PCR, the repertoire was profiled, and TCRdb retains in-frame clones only, with some absent. The sample contains 50,000 to 70,000 clones, 78% of which appear only once. The specimen sequenced was peripheral blood. The receptor comes from a human donor in a cohort sampled during active COVID-19.

The CDR3 DNA reads TGTGCCATCAGCGCTTTAGCGGGAGACTCCTACGAGCAGTACTTC. It encodes CAISALAGDSYEQYF. The J gene is TRBJ2-7, the V gene TRBV10-3, with TRBD2 matching 9 bases. V trimming: 6 bases; J trimming: 0 bases; junction bases outside the gene matches: 6. Germline values: CDR1 ENHRY, CDR2 SYGVKD. The CDR3 spans 15 residues.